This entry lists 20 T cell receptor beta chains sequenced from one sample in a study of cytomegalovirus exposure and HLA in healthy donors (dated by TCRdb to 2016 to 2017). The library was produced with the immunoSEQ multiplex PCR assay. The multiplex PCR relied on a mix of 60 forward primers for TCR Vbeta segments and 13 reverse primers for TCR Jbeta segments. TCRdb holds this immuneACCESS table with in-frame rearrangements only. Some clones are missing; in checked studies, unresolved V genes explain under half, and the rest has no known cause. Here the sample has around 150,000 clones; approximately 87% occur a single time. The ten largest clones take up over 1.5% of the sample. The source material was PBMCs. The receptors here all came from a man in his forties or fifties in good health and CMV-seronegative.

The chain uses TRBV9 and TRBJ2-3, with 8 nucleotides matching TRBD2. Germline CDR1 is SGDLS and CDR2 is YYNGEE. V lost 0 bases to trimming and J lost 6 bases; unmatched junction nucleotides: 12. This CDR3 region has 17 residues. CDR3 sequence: CASSVDSPGGPGDTQYF. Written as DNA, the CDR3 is TGTGCCAGCAGCGTAGATAGTCCGGGGGGGCCAGGGGATACGCAGTATTTT.

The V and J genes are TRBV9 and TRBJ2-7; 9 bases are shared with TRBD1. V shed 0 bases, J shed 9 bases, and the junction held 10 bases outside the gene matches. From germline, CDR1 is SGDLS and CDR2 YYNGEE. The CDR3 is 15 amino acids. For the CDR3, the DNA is TGTGCCAGCAGCGTAGACGAGGACAGGGGATTTGTGCAGTACTTC. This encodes CASSVDEDRGFVQYF.

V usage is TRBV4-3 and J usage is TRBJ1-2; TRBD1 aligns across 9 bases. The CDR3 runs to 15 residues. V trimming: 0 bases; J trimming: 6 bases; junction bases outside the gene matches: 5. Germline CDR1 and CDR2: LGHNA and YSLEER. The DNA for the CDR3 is TGCGCCAGCAGCCAAGATGGGACAGGGAGCCATGGCTACACCTTC. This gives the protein CASSQDGTGSHGYTF.

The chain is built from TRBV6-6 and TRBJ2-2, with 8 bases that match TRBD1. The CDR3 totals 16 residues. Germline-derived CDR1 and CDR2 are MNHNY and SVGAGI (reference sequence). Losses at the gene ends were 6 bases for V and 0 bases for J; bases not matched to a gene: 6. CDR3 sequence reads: CASSLGQETNTGELFF. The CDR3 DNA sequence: TGTGCCAGCAGCTTGGGACAGGAGACGAACACCGGGGAGCTGTTTTTT.

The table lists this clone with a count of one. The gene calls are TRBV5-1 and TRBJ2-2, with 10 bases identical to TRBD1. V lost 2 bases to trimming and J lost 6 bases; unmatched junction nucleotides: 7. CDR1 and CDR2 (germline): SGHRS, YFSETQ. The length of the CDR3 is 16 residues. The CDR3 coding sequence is TGCGCCAGCAGCTTTTGGACAGGGGGGTCGGCCGGGGAGCTGTTTTTT. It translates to CASSFWTGGSAGELFF.

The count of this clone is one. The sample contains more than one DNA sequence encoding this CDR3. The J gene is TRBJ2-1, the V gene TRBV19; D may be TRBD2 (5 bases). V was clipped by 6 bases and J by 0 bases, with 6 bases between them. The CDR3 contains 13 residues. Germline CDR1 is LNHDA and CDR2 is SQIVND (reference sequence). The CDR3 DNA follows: TGTGCCAGTAGCGGGGACTCCTACAATGAGCAGTTCTTC. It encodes CASSGDSYNEQFF.

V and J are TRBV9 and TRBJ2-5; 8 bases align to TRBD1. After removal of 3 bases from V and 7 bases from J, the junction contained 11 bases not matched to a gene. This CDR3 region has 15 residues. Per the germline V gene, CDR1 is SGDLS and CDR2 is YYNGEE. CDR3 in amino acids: CASSARDRSMGTQYF. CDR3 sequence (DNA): TGTGCCAGCAGCGCCCGGGACAGGAGCATGGGGACCCAGTACTTC.

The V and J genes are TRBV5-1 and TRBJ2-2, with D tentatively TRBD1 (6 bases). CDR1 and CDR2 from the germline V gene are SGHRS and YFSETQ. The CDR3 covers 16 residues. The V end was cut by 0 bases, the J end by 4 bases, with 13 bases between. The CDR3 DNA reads TGCGCCAGCAGCTTGGCCAGGACAGTTTCCACCGGGGAGCTGTTTTTT. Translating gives CASSLARTVSTGELFF.

CDR3 DNA sequence: TGTGCCAGCAGTGAGTGGGGGGAGGGGGGGGCGAAGGACGAGCAGTACTTC. It specifies CASSEWGEGGAKDEQYF. The chain combines TRBV25-1 with TRBJ2-7; D may be TRBD2 (7 bases). CDR1 is MGHDK, CDR2 SYGVNS, per germline. The V end was cut by 3 bases, the J end by 5 bases, with 23 bases between. The CDR3 has 17 residues.

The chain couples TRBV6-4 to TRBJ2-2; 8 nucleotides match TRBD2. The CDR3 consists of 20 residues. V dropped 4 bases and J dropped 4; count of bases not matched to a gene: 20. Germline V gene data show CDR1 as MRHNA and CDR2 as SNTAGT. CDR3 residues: CASSARGLAGDWSVTGELFF. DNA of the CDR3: TGTGCCAGCAGTGCCCGCGGTCTAGCGGGTGATTGGTCGGTCACCGGGGAGCTGTTTTTT.

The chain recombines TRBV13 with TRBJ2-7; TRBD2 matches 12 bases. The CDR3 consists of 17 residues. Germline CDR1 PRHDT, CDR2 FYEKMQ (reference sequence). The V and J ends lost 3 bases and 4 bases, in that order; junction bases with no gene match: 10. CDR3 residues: CASSFGPGTSGFYEQYF. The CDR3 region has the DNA TGTGCCAGCAGCTTTGGCCCCGGGACTAGCGGGTTTTACGAGCAGTACTTC.

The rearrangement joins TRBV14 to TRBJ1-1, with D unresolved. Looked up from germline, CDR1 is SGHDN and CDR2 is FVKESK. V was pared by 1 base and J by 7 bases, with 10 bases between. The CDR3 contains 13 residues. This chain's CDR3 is CASSQVGGGEAFF. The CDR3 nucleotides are TGTGCCAGCAGCCAAGTAGGAGGCGGTGAAGCTTTCTTT.

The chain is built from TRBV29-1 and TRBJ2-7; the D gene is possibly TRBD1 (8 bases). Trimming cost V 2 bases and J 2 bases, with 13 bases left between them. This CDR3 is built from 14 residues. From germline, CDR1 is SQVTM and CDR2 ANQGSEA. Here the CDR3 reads CSVETGGEAYEQYF. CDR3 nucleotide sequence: TGCAGCGTTGAAACAGGGGGGGAGGCCTACGAGCAGTACTTC.

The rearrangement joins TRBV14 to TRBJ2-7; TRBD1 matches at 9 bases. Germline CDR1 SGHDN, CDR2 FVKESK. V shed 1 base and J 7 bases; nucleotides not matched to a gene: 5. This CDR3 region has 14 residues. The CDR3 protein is CASSQGTGAKEQYF. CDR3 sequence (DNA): TGTGCCAGCAGCCAAGGGACAGGGGCGAAGGAGCAGTACTTC.

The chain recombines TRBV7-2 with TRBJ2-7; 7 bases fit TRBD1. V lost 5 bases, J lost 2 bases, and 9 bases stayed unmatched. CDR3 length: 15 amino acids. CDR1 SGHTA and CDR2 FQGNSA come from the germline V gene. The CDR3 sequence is CASSEPGTAAYEQYF. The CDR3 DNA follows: TGTGCCAGCAGCGAACCCGGGACAGCCGCCTACGAGCAGTACTTC.

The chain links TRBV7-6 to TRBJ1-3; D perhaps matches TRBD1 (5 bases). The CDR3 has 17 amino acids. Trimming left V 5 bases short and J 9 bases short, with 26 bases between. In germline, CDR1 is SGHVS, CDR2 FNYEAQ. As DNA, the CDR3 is TGTGCCAGCAGCCCTATCTCCTCCTGGGACGGGGAGGGCACCATATATTTT. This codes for CASSPISSWDGEGTIYF.

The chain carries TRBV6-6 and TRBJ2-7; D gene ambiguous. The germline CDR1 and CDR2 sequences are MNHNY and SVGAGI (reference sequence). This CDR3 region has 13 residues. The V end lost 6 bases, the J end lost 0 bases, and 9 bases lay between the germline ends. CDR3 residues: CASRAGVSYEQYF. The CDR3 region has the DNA TGTGCCAGCAGGGCAGGCGTCTCCTACGAGCAGTACTTC.

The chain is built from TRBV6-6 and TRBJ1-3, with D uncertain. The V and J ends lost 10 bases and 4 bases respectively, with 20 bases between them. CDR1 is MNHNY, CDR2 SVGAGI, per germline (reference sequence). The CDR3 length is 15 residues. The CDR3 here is CATYAGSISGNTIYF. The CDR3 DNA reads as TGTGCCACCTATGCGGGGTCCATCTCCGGAAACACCATATATTTT.

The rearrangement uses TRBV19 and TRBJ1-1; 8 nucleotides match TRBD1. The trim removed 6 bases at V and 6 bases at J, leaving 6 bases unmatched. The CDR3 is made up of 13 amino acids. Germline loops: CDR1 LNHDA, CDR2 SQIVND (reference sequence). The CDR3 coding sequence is TGTGCCAGTAGCCCGACAGGGGAGCCTGAAGCTTTCTTT. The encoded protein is CASSPTGEPEAFF. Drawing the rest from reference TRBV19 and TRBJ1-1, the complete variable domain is DGGITQSPKYLFRKEGQNVTLSCEQNLNHDAMYWYRQDPGQGLRLIYYSQIVNDFQKGDIAEGYSVSREKKESFPLTVTSAQKNPTAFYLCASSPTGEPEAFFGQGTRLTVV.

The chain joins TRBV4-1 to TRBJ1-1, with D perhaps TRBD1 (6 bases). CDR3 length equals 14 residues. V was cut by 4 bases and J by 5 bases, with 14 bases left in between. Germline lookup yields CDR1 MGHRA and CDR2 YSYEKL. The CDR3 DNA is TGCGCCAGCAGCCCGCGTGGGGGCGAGACTGAAGCTTTCTTT. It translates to CASSPRGGETEAFF.